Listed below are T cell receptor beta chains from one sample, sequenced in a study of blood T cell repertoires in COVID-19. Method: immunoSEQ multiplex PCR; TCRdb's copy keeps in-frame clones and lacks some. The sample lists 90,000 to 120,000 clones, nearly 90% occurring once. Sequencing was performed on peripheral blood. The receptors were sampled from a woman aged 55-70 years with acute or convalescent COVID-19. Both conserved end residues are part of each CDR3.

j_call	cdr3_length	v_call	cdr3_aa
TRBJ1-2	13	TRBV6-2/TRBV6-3	CASSPEVNYGYTF
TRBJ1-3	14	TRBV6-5	CASNPGQGGNTIYF
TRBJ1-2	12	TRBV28	CASSTGGLGYTF
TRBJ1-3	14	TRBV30	CAWSERGSGNTIYF
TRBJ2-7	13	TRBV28	CASSPGQGGEQYF
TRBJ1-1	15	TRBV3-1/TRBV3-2	CASSQSGTGGVRAFF
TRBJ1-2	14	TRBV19	CASSFSGQGVGYTF
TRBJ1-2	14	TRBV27	CASSWDRGLKGYTF
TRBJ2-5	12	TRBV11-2	CASSLDQKTQYF
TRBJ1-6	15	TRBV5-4	CASSSGTGFRSPLHF
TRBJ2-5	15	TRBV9	CASSFRGRAGETQYF
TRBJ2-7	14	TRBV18	CASSPDQGRYEQYF
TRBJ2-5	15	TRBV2	CASRGSGTIRETQYF
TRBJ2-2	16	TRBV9	CASSPHGQGVTGELFF
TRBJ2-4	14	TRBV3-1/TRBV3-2	CASSQSYRQNIQYF
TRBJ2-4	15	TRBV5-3	CARSFCPGVRDIQYF
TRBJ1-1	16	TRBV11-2	CASSPRDSEWDTEAFF
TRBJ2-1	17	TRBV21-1	CASSKLWTSGRHNEQFF
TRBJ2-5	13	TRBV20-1	CSASPLEGETQYF
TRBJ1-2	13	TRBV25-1	CASRRDRAAGYTF
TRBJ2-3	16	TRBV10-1	CASSALAGLNTDTQYF
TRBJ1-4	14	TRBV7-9	CASSSGLANEKLFF
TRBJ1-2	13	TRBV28	CASTGGSNYGYTF
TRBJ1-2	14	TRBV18	CASSSTGNVKGYTF
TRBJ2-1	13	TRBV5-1	CASSFLRDYRKFF
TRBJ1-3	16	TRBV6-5	CASSYFRGSAGNTIYF
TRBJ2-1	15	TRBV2	CASSGDRASYNEQFF
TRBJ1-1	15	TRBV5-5	CASSPGQGWNTEAFF
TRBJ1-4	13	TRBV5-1	CASSLQGNEKLFF
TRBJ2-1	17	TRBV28	CASSFGGGGPRYNEQFF
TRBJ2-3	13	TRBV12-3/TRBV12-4	CASSFSVTDTQYF
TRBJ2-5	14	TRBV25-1	CASTHTSGRSFQYF
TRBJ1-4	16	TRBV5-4	CASSRGGGLTNEKLFF
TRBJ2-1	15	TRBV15	CATSRDGTGRLSQFF
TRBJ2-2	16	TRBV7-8	CASSLAMGPNTGELFF
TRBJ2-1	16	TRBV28	CASSLGGRANYNEQFF
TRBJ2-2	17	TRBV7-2	CASSLTGLAGFTGELFF
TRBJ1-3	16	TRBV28	CASSSGTGGYGNTIYF
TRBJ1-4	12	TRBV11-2	CASSLVAEKLFF
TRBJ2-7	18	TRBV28	CASSLNLAGPLRKYEQYF
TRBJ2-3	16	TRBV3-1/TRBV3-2	CASSQDVHPGTDTQYF